The rows below give T cell receptor beta chains drawn from one sample of a study of OX40 agonist ivuxolimab in advanced cancers. This table comes from immunoSEQ multiplex PCR, and its TCRdb copy is limited to in-frame clones, with some not included. Of some 85,000 clones listed, roughly 90% were seen once; the top ten hold 2% to 2.5%. The source was CD4+ or CD8+ T cells sorted from blood, collected in a trial of the OX40 agonist ivuxolimab. Source of these receptors: an adult with an advanced solid tumor such as melanoma, head and neck, liver or kidney cancer. Each CDR3 is given without its conserved first and last residue. The order of the fields is D gene, V gene, clone size, J gene, CDR3 protein. A D gene is named only where the DNA matches it firmly. Clone size is stated in some rows and not others, as once, few, many or a class when expanded.

d_gene: -; v_gene: TRBV6-5; abundance: -; j_gene: TRBJ1-2; CDR3aa: ASSQGLYGYT
d_gene: TRBD2; v_gene: TRBV7-2; abundance: -; j_gene: TRBJ2-2; CDR3aa: ASSPPGGAGGRRELF
d_gene: TRBD1; v_gene: TRBV30; abundance: -; j_gene: TRBJ2-2; CDR3aa: AWSGQGGGELF
d_gene: -; v_gene: TRBV7-2; abundance: -; j_gene: TRBJ2-7; CDR3aa: ASSFSTPGEQY
d_gene: TRBD2; v_gene: TRBV5-1; abundance: few; j_gene: TRBJ2-7; CDR3aa: ASSDGTSGGYEQY
d_gene: -; v_gene: TRBV27; abundance: -; j_gene: TRBJ2-2; CDR3aa: ASGRAINTGELF
d_gene: TRBD2; v_gene: TRBV5-1; abundance: -; j_gene: TRBJ2-1; CDR3aa: ASSSGLANEQF
d_gene: -; v_gene: TRBV5-1; abundance: -; j_gene: TRBJ1-3; CDR3aa: ASSLAGSLSGNTIY
d_gene: -; v_gene: TRBV7-6; abundance: -; j_gene: TRBJ1-4; CDR3aa: ASSLEVAARDNEKLF
d_gene: -; v_gene: TRBV4-1; abundance: few; j_gene: TRBJ2-7; CDR3aa: ASSQDGYEQY
d_gene: -; v_gene: TRBV10-3; abundance: -; j_gene: TRBJ2-5; CDR3aa: AIRETGGGETQY
d_gene: -; v_gene: TRBV5-8; abundance: -; j_gene: TRBJ1-2; CDR3aa: ASSQRRAGGYT
d_gene: -; v_gene: TRBV21-1; abundance: -; j_gene: TRBJ2-5; CDR3aa: ASRVLAFETQY
d_gene: -; v_gene: TRBV19; abundance: -; j_gene: TRBJ1-5; CDR3aa: ASSPESGNQPQH
d_gene: -; v_gene: TRBV6-1; abundance: -; j_gene: TRBJ2-3; CDR3aa: ASSGGDSRDTQY
d_gene: TRBD2; v_gene: TRBV28; abundance: -; j_gene: TRBJ2-1; CDR3aa: ASSGLVVNEQF
d_gene: TRBD1; v_gene: TRBV19; abundance: -; j_gene: TRBJ2-2; CDR3aa: ASSIDRGTGELF
d_gene: TRBD1; v_gene: TRBV19; abundance: -; j_gene: TRBJ1-4; CDR3aa: ASSYGRGNEKLF
d_gene: TRBD2; v_gene: TRBV19; abundance: -; j_gene: TRBJ2-3; CDR3aa: ASTRGRAGTDTQY
d_gene: -; v_gene: TRBV5-4; abundance: -; j_gene: TRBJ2-3; CDR3aa: ASSRGELITDTQY
d_gene: TRBD1; v_gene: TRBV5-1; abundance: -; j_gene: TRBJ1-1; CDR3aa: ASSPGQAAFEAF
d_gene: -; v_gene: TRBV18; abundance: -; j_gene: TRBJ1-1; CDR3aa: ASSPRVYRARGTEAF
d_gene: TRBD1; v_gene: TRBV29-1; abundance: -; j_gene: TRBJ2-7; CDR3aa: SVAGDRAPEQY
d_gene: -; v_gene: TRBV5-1; abundance: -; j_gene: TRBJ2-3; CDR3aa: ASSLATDTQY
d_gene: -; v_gene: TRBV5-1; abundance: -; j_gene: TRBJ2-7; CDR3aa: ASSLEGHTVEQY
d_gene: -; v_gene: TRBV10-2; abundance: -; j_gene: TRBJ2-5; CDR3aa: ASSSPIPRGSSETQY
d_gene: -; v_gene: TRBV30; abundance: -; j_gene: TRBJ2-7; CDR3aa: AWDRGVGSEQY